These T cell receptor beta chains were read from a single sample in a study of control samples from healthy donors and cancer patients. Assay used: immunoSEQ multiplex PCR; TCRdb lists only in-frame clones, some missing. The sample contains around 70,000 clones, 89% of which appear only once. Source material: PBMCs. Every receptor here comes from a woman aged 45-65 years with colorectal cancer. The CDR3 runs from the conserved cysteine through the conserved F or W. The D gene is left open where the match is weak. A clone size is listed for some rows: how often the clone was seen (once, few, many), or a class if it is expanded.

TRBJ1-4 TRBV6-5 NA NA CASSTRGEKLFF TGTGCCAGCAGTACCCGGGGGGAAAAACTGTTTTTT
TRBJ1-1 TRBV28 NA NA CASSVLGAGEAFF TGTGCCAGCAGTGTGCTGGGGGCTGGTGAAGCTTTCTTT
TRBJ2-1 TRBV18 NA NA CASSPRQGNNEQFF TGTGCCAGCTCACCAAGGCAGGGTAACAATGAGCAGTTCTTC
TRBJ1-5 TRBV28 NA NA CASTYSAGFNQPQHF TGTGCCAGCACATATTCCGCGGGTTTTAATCAGCCCCAGCATTTT
TRBJ2-2 TRBV6-5 NA NA CASSYSGNTGELFF TGTGCCAGCAGTTACTCAGGAAACACCGGGGAGCTGTTTTTT
TRBJ1-1 TRBV24-1 NA NA CATLNRPLNTEAFF TGTGCCACCCTTAACAGACCACTGAACACTGAAGCTTTCTTT
TRBJ2-4 TRBV20-1 NA NA CSARVGDIQYF TGCAGTGCTAGAGTCGGCGACATTCAGTACTTC
TRBJ1-5 TRBV19 NA NA CAGLGPARNQPQHF TGTGCCGGATTGGGTCCCGCCCGTAATCAGCCCCAGCATTTT
TRBJ2-5 TRBV2 NA NA CASSVETQYF TGTGCCAGCAGTGTTGAGACCCAGTACTTC
TRBJ1-5 TRBV19 TRBD1 once CASSIDRTTGARSNQPQHF TGTGCCAGTAGTATAGATCGCACGACAGGGGCGAGGAGCAATCAGCCCCAGCATTTT
TRBJ2-3 TRBV3-1/TRBV3-2 TRBD1 NA CASSQRSDRVTDTQYF TGTGCCAGCAGCCAGAGATCGGACAGGGTCACAGATACGCAGTATTTT
TRBJ1-3 TRBV5-4 NA NA CAISGPDLSGNTIYF TGTGCCATCTCTGGTCCCGACCTCTCTGGAAACACCATATATTTT
TRBJ1-2 TRBV2 NA NA CASSDFDGWRYGYTF TGTGCCAGCAGTGACTTCGATGGGTGGAGGTATGGCTACACCTTC
TRBJ1-1 TRBV5-1 TRBD1 NA CASSPVGQMNTEAFF TGCGCCAGCAGCCCCGTGGGACAGATGAACACTGAAGCTTTCTTT
TRBJ1-2 TRBV18 TRBD1 NA CASSPTTGDNYGYTF TGTGCCAGCTCACCTACTACAGGGGATAACTATGGCTACACCTTC
TRBJ2-6 TRBV6-2/TRBV6-3 NA NA CASSLGRNSGANVLTF TGTGCCAGCAGTTTGGGCAGAAACTCTGGGGCCAACGTCCTGACTTTC
TRBJ1-4 TRBV7-6 NA once CASSPDRSGATNEKLFF TGTGCCAGCAGCCCTGACAGGTCGGGGGCAACTAATGAAAAACTGTTTTTT
TRBJ1-1 TRBV6-5 TRBD1 NA CASSRTGFPEAFF TGTGCCAGCAGTAGGACAGGCTTCCCTGAAGCTTTCTTT